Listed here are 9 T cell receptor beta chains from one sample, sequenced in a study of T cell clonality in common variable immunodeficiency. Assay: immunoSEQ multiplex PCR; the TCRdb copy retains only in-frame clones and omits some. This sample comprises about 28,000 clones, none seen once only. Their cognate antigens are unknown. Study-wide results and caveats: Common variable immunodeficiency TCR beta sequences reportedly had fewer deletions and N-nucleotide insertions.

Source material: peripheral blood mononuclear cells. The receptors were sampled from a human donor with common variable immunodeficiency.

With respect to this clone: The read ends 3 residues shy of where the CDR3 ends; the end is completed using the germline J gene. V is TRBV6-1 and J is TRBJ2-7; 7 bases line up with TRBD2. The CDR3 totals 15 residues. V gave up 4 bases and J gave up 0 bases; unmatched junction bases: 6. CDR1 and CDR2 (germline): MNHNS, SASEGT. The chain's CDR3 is CASSGGGWDSYEQYF. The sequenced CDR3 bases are TGTGCCAGCAGTGGGGGGGGTTGGGACTCCTACGAG.

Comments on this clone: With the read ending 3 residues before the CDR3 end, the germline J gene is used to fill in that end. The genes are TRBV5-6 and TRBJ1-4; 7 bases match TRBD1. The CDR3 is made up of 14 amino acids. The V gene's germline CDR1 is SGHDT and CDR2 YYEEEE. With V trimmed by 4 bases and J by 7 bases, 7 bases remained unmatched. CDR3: CASSKQGMIEKLFF. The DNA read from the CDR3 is TGTGCCAGCAGCAAACAGGGGATGATTGAAAAA.

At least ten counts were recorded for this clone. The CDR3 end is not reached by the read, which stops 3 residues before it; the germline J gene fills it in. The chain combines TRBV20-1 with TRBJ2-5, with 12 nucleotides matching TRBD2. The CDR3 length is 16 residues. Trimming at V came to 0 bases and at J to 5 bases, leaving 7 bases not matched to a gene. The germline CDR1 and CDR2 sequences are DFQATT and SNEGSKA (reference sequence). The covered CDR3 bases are TGCAGTGCTAGAGATGCTAGCGGGAGGGTAGAGGAGACC. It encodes CSARDASGRVEET. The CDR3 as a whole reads CSARDASGRVEETQYF.

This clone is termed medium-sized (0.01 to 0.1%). The DNA read from the CDR3 is TGTGCCTGGCAGACACGGAACACTGAA. Translating gives CAWQTRNTE. The whole CDR3 protein is CAWQTRNTEAFF. This chain joins TRBV30 and TRBJ1-1; no firm D call. The read ends 3 residues before the CDR3 terminus; that terminus is restored from the germline J gene. The CDR3 is 12 amino acids. V lost 5 bases and J 1 base, leaving 8 bases between the germline ends. CDR1 and CDR2 from the germline V gene are GTSNPN and SVGIG (reference sequence).

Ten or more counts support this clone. CDR3 protein: CSVEDQNFGVRGTDTQYF. The part of the CDR3 DNA that was read is TGCAGCGTTGAAGATCAGAACTTCGGGGTCCGGGGCACAGATACG. V gene TRBV29-1 combines with J gene TRBJ2-3; possible D gene TRBD2, 5 bases. The read ends 3 residues before the CDR3 terminus; that terminus is restored from the germline J gene. The V gene's germline CDR1 is SQVTM and CDR2 ANQGSEA. This CDR3 region has 18 residues. V lost 0 bases and J lost 1, with 20 bases in between.

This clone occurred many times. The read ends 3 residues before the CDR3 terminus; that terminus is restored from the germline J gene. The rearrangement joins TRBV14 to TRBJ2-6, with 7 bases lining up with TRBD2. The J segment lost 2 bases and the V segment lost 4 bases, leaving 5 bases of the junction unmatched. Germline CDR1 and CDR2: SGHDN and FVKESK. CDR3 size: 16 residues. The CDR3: CASSLGLVAGANVLTF. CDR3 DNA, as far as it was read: TGTGCCAGCAGCCTAGGACTAGTCGCTGGGGCCAACGTC.

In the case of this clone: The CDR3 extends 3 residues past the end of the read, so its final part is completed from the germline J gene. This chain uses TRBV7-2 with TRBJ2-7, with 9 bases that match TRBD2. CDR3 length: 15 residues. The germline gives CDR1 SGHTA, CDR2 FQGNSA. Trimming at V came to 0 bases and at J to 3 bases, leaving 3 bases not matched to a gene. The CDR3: CASSLATSGGYEQYF. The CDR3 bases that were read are TGTGCCAGCAGCTTAGCGACTAGCGGAGGCTACGAG.

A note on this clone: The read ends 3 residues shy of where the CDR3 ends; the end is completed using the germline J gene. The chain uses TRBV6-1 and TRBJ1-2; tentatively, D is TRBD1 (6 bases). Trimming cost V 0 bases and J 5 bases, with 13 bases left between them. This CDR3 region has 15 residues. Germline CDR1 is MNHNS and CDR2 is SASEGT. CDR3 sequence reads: CASSEATTGPYGYTF. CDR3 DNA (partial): TGTGCCAGCAGTGAAGCCACGACAGGACCGTATGGC.

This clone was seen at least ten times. The CDR3 region is CASSQGGPNEKLFF. Incomplete CDR3 DNA: TGTGCCAGCAGCCAGGGGGGTCCTAATGAAAAA. V is TRBV7-9 and J is TRBJ1-4; 7 positions match TRBD1. The read is 3 residues too short to cover the CDR3 end, so that end is filled in from the germline J gene. CDR3 length: 14 amino acids. CDR1 and CDR2 (germline): SEHNR, FQNEAQ (reference sequence). With 5 bases clipped from V and 3 bases from J, the junction kept 3 bases outside the gene matches.